The TCR beta chain described here comes from a study of regulatory T cells in long-lasting Graves disease. Whole-study context: Newly diagnosed Graves' patients had taken antithyroid drugs under 3 months. Notes on the study in general: Among samples with persistent disease, TRBV28, TRBJ1-2 and TRBJ2-5 were favored.

Time point: newly diagnosed GD, antithyroid drugs for less than 3 months. RNA extracted from PBMCs served as the sequencing template. Regarding this clonotype: The antigen is undetermined. This likely reflects a read error, since a far larger clone is one base away. Since the CDR3 does not end with the conserved phenylalanine or tryptophan, this likely comes from a read error.

The CDR3 has 14 residues. The germline V gene encodes CDR1 SNHLY and CDR2 FYNNEI. V was clipped by 6 bases and J by 5 bases; unmatched bases: 4. Through Arm-PCR of CDR3 regions and iRepertoire HTBI primers, TCR beta libraries were built. TCRdb re-called the multiplex PCR reads through MiXCR, storing one row per CDR3 protein. The sample lists 400,000 to 500,000 distinct CDR3 sequences; approximately 14% were seen once. These data are also associated with another study on T cells in Graves' hyperthyroidism and ophthalmopathy. That source adds: The definition of stable Graves' hyperthyroidism was no ophthalmopathy progression within 18 months. Participants, patients aged 18 to 65, had newly diagnosed hyperthyroidism with a duration under 2 months.

The sequencing here drew on peripheral blood mononuclear cells (PBMCs), taken at new diagnosis, from a patient treated with antithyroid drugs. This chain links TRBV2 with TRBJ1-5; 10 nucleotides align to TRBD1. The receptor was derived from a woman aged 50 to 65 with Graves disease. CDR3 bases: TGTGCCAGCAGCCAGACAGGGGGCTATCAGCCCCAGCATTTA. Encoded protein: CASSQTGGYQPQHL.